The 7 T cell receptor beta chains in this list originate from one sample, sequenced in a study of monozygotic twins with cystic fibrosis. Assay: immunoSEQ multiplex PCR; the TCRdb copy retains only in-frame clones and omits some. The profile covers some 8,900 clones, with 98% to 99% appearing a single time and less than 0.25% taken by the ten largest. Sequenced sample: blood. The receptors shown here come from a girl aged 2 to 10 with cystic fibrosis.

The rearrangement joins TRBV9 to TRBJ2-3, with a possible D match to TRBD2 (6 bases). V was shortened by 0 bases and J by 1 base, with 12 bases between the two germline ends. The germline gives CDR1 SGDLS, CDR2 YYNGEE. The CDR3 consists of 16 residues. The CDR3 region has the DNA TGTGCCAGCAGCGTAGCTCGGAGGGGCGGCACAGATACGCAGTATTTT. It codes for CASSVARRGGTDTQYF. The variable domain in full, with the rest retrieved from reference TRBV9 and TRBJ2-3, is DSGVTQTPKHLITATGQRVTLRCSPRSGDLSVYWYQQSLDQGLQFLIQYYNGEERAKGNILERFSAQQFPDLHSELNLSSLELGDSALYFCASSVARRGGTDTQYFGPGTRLTVL.

V and J are TRBV29-1 and TRBJ2-1; D remains unclear. The germline gives CDR1 SQVTM, CDR2 ANQGSEA. The V and J ends lost 7 bases and 3 bases respectively, with 4 bases between them. The CDR3 sequence is 10 residues long. The CDR3 coding sequence is TGCAGCGCGCGCTACAATGAGCAGTTCTTC. It codes for CSARYNEQFF.

A word on this clone: The germline gene is not matched at one end of the junction; a read error may be the cause. The CDR3 DNA is TGTGCCAGCAGCTTTGGCGGGAGCTCCCACGAGCAGTACTTC. Amino acids: CASSFGGSSHEQYF. V is TRBV7-9 and J is TRBJ2-7, with 7 nucleotides matching TRBD2. CDR1 is SEHNR, CDR2 FQNEAQ, per germline (reference sequence). The CDR3 contains 14 residues.

The chain recombines TRBV5-1 with TRBJ2-5; 9 bases line up with TRBD1. CDR3 size: 16 residues. The V gene end was trimmed by 1 base and the J gene end by 4 bases; junction bases not matched to a gene: 8. Germline CDR1 and CDR2: SGHRS and YFSETQ. This chain's CDR3 is CASSLLTQGASETQYF. CDR3 nucleotides: TGCGCCAGCAGCTTGCTAACACAGGGGGCTTCAGAGACCCAGTACTTC.

The rearrangement joins TRBV10-3 to TRBJ1-3, with D possibly TRBD1 on 6 matching bases. Germline V gene data show CDR1 as ENHRY and CDR2 as SYGVKD. Trimming took 5 bases from V and 4 from J, leaving 15 bases between them. The CDR3 spans 15 residues. The DNA for the CDR3 is TGTGCCATCAGTCATACAGGGTCGGAAGGAAACACCATATATTTT. It specifies CAISHTGSEGNTIYF.

The CDR3 DNA sequence: TGTGCCAGCAGTGACGCGGCCGGTGGAGAGCAGTTCTTC. It encodes CASSDAAGGEQFF. This sequence joins TRBV2 and TRBJ2-1; D call uncertain. This CDR3 is built from 13 residues. Trimming shortened V by 3 bases and J by 10 bases, and 13 bases separated the two germline ends. The germline V gene has CDR1 SNHLY and CDR2 FYNNEI.

The V gene is TRBV25-1, the J gene TRBJ2-2; D is ambiguous. Germline V gene lookup returns CDR1 MGHDK and CDR2 SYGVNS. V dropped 4 bases and J dropped 5 bases, with 11 bases sitting between them. This CDR3 is built from 14 residues. This CDR3 is CASSAAAQTGELFF. CDR3 DNA: TGTGCCAGCAGTGCTGCGGCCCAAACCGGGGAGCTGTTTTTT.